What follows are 19 T cell receptor beta chains derived from one specimen sequenced in a study of T cell repertoires in cytomegalovirus infection. TCRdb redid the calling of the reads with MiXCR, one entry per CDR3 protein. The sample holds more than 500,000 distinct CDR3 sequences, approximately 17% seen once. The specimen was CD8+ T cells from PBMCs. The receptors here all came from a human donor in good health (CMV status not recorded). Some clones in this sample may be carry-over from other donors' samples.

This clonotype was observed a handful of times. The genes are TRBV23-1 and TRBJ1-2, with a weak D call TRBD1 (6 bases). TRBV23-1 is given ORF status, its function remaining uncertain. Trimming left V 0 bases short and J 2 bases short, with 10 bases between. This CDR3 is built from 15 residues. The CDR3 DNA sequence: TGCGCCAGCAGTCAATCCTCGGGACAAAACTATGGCTACACCTTC. This gives the protein CASSQSSGQNYGYTF.

This clonotype has ten or more counts. This chain links TRBV6-5 with TRBJ2-7, with 11 bases fitting TRBD2. This CDR3 comprises 19 residues. Germline V lookup: CDR1 MNHEY, CDR2 SVGAGI. Trimming removed 4 bases from V and 3 bases from J; junction bases left unmatched: 17. Here the CDR3 DNA reads TGTGCCAGCAGTTTCTCCTCGGGGACTAGCGGCTCAAAGTACTACGAGCAGTACTTC. Its protein is CASSFSSGTSGSKYYEQYF.

CDR3 loop: CASRTLNYEQYF. The CDR3 region has the DNA TGTGCCAGCAGAACCCTGAACTACGAGCAGTACTTC. The gene calls are TRBV27 and TRBJ2-7; D not resolved. The germline V gene encodes CDR1 MNHEY and CDR2 SMNVEV (reference sequence). The CDR3 consists of 12 residues. V was shortened by 6 bases and J by 3 bases, with 9 bases between the two germline ends.

This clonotype was seen at least ten times. This chain joins TRBV11-2 and TRBJ2-2, with unresolved D. Looked up from germline, CDR1 is SGHAT and CDR2 is FQNNGV. The V and J ends lost 5 bases and 1 base respectively, with 8 bases between them. CDR3 length equals 14 residues. This CDR3 reads CASSPPENTGELFF. As DNA, the CDR3 is TGTGCCAGCAGCCCCCCAGAGAACACCGGGGAGCTGTTTTTT.

This clonotype was picked up a small number of times. Here the CDR3 DNA reads TGTGCCAGCAGCCGGTTGGCGGGGGAAGGGTTCACAGATACGCAGTATTTT. As protein: CASSRLAGEGFTDTQYF. The gene calls are TRBV6-5 and TRBJ2-3; 7 nucleotides agree with TRBD2. V dropped 6 bases and J dropped 2; count of bases not matched to a gene: 14. The CDR3 extends over 17 amino acids. CDR1 and CDR2 (germline): MNHEY, SVGAGI.

This clonotype was seen repeatedly, ten times or more. The chain joins TRBV10-3 to TRBJ2-7; D not resolved. The V and J ends lost 6 bases and 2 bases respectively, with 20 bases between them. The CDR3 length is 16 residues. Germline assignment: CDR1 ENHRY and CDR2 SYGVKD. The CDR3 DNA is TGTGCCATCAGGATGTCGGCTTCGCAAAACCCCTACGAGCAGTACTTC. As protein: CAIRMSASQNPYEQYF.

This sequence joins TRBV5-1 and TRBJ2-1; 9 positions agree with TRBD1. CDR3 size: 17 residues. V shed 2 bases, J shed 2 bases, and the junction held 8 bases outside the gene matches. Germline CDR1 is SGHRS and CDR2 is YFSETQ. Here the CDR3 reads CASSFGIDRGTYNEQFF. DNA for the CDR3: TGCGCCAGCAGCTTTGGGATCGACAGGGGGACCTACAATGAGCAGTTCTTC.

The table lists this clonotype with many counts. The rearrangement joins TRBV7-6 to TRBJ2-7; D gene unclear. This CDR3 contains 13 residues. Germline values: CDR1 SGHVS, CDR2 FNYEAQ. With 5 bases removed from V and 2 bases from J, the gap between germline ends came to 10 bases. Written as DNA, the CDR3 is TGTGCCAGCAGCCCCCGGGCCCCCTACGAGCAGTACTTC. Its translation: CASSPRAPYEQYF.

This clonotype was counted between two and nine times. The rearrangement links TRBV20-1 to TRBJ2-2; 9 positions match TRBD2. The CDR3 contains 18 residues. Trimming took 3 bases from V and 1 from J; bases not matched to a gene: 12. Looked up from germline, CDR1 is DFQATT and CDR2 is SNEGSKA (reference sequence). The CDR3 sequence: CSASADSGGMENTGELFF. In DNA form, the CDR3 reads TGCAGTGCTAGCGCGGATAGCGGGGGAATGGAGAACACCGGGGAGCTGTTTTTT.

This clonotype was counted at least ten times. The chain uses TRBV6-7 and TRBJ1-2; a weak D match, TRBD1 (5 bases). TRBV6-7 is labeled an ORF, and its function is uncertain. Trimming took off 7 bases at V and 4 bases at J, with 16 bases between the two ends. The CDR3 runs to 14 residues. The CDR3 reads CASTWMGVGYGYTF. The CDR3, as DNA: TGTGCCAGCACCTGGATGGGGGTAGGCTATGGCTACACCTTC.

The chain is built from TRBV19 and TRBJ2-7; maybe TRBD2 (6 bases). The germline V gene has CDR1 LNHDA and CDR2 SQIVND (reference sequence). This CDR3 spans 14 amino acids. Trimming stripped 3 bases from V and 3 bases from J, with 12 bases between. CDR3 coding DNA: TGTGCCAGTAGTATCCGACCGGGACTCTACGAGCAGTACTTC. Encoded protein: CASSIRPGLYEQYF.

The gene calls are TRBV9 and TRBJ2-7; weak D call: TRBD1 (6 bases). This CDR3 comprises 16 residues. Germline assignment: CDR1 SGDLS and CDR2 YYNGEE. V shed 3 bases and J shed 2 bases, with 18 bases lying between them. CDR3 sequence: CASSAERTDEAYEQYF. CDR3 in DNA: TGTGCCAGCAGCGCAGAGAGGACAGACGAGGCCTACGAGCAGTACTTC.

This clonotype appeared a few times. The chain recombines TRBV5-1 with TRBJ2-2; 8 bases agree with TRBD1. CDR3 length: 15 residues. The junction had 4 bases not matched to a gene; V was cut back by 4 bases and J by 2 bases. The germline V gene encodes CDR1 SGHRS and CDR2 YFSETQ. As DNA, the CDR3 is TGCGCCAGCAGCCGGACAGGGAGTAACACCGGGGAGCTGTTTTTT. Encoded protein: CASSRTGSNTGELFF.

Many counts were recorded for this clonotype. V usage is TRBV7-2 and J usage is TRBJ2-7; 9 bases line up with TRBD2. Germline CDR1 is SGHTA and CDR2 is FQGNSA. This CDR3 comprises 18 residues. V was pared by 1 base and J by 2 bases, with 12 bases of the junction left unmatched. This chain's CDR3 is CASSLDGVSREGTYEQYF. CDR3 DNA: TGTGCCAGCAGCTTAGATGGGGTTTCGCGGGAGGGAACCTACGAGCAGTACTTC.

The genes are TRBV4-1 and TRBJ2-7; 10 nucleotides match TRBD2. The CDR3 has 15 amino acids. V lost 1 base, J lost 3 bases, and 3 bases stayed unmatched. Germline values: CDR1 MGHRA, CDR2 YSYEKL. CDR3: CASSQVLAGSYEQYF. The CDR3 DNA follows: TGCGCCAGCAGCCAAGTACTAGCGGGAAGCTACGAGCAGTACTTC.

This clonotype was detected only a few times. V and J are TRBV6-5 and TRBJ2-5; D might be TRBD1 or TRBD2, each matching 6 bases. The CDR3 spans 14 residues. Trimming cost V 0 bases and J 4 bases, with 9 bases left between them. From germline, CDR1 is MNHEY and CDR2 SVGAGI. The CDR3 coding sequence is TGTGCCAGCAGTTACTCGAAGGGGGGAGAGACCCAGTACTTC. This translates into CASSYSKGGETQYF.

This clonotype was seen at least ten times. The chain carries TRBV27 and TRBJ1-1; 9 nucleotides line up with TRBD1. Germline lookup yields CDR1 MNHEY and CDR2 SMNVEV (reference sequence). The CDR3 is 16 amino acids. Unmatched junction bases numbered 8, after V lost 2 bases and J lost 4 bases. CDR3 in DNA: TGTGCCAGCAGTTTAAAAATTCTGACAGGGGGCACTGAAGCTTTCTTT. This gives the protein CASSLKILTGGTEAFF.

This clonotype was counted many times. The chain employs TRBV7-9 and TRBJ2-1, with D maybe TRBD1 (6 bases). Germline lookup yields CDR1 SEHNR and CDR2 FQNEAQ (reference sequence). Trimming left V 5 bases short and J 5 bases short, with 10 bases between. CDR3 length: 13 residues. The CDR3 is CASSARDNNEQFF. In DNA form, the CDR3 reads TGTGCCAGCAGCGCCCGGGACAACAATGAGCAGTTCTTC.

The rearrangement links TRBV27 to TRBJ2-1; no reliable D call. V lost 6 bases to trimming and J lost 9 bases, with 12 bases between them. Germline CDR1 is MNHEY and CDR2 is SMNVEV (reference sequence). The CDR3 covers 12 residues. The CDR3 bases are TGTGCCAGCAGCCAAAGCTGGGGTGAGCAGTTCTTC. Encoded protein: CASSQSWGEQFF.